One sample yielded the 9 T cell receptor beta chains listed below, sequenced in a study of spatial heterogeneity in lung cancer. TCRdb reprocessed the 5' RACE reads with MiXCR, giving one entry per CDR3 protein. The table includes 100,000 to 120,000 distinct CDR3 sequences, roughly a tenth detected once. The sample's time point: blood at routine non-recurrence follow-up after resection. This sample comprised PBMCs, obtained at follow-up. These receptor sequences come from a female donor with early-stage non-small cell lung cancer.

This chain links TRBV6-1 with TRBJ1-5; D is unclear. V was clipped by 7 bases and J by 7 bases, with 17 bases between them. Germline CDR1 reads MNHNS; CDR2 reads SASEGT. The CDR3 spans 14 residues. The CDR3 protein is CASKPDTFGQPQHF. For the CDR3, the DNA is TGTGCCAGCAAGCCAGACACCTTTGGCCAGCCCCAGCATTTT.

The table lists this clonotype with a few counts. J is TRBJ1-3 and V is TRBV27; D is uncertain. This CDR3 has 17 amino acids. The germline V gene encodes CDR1 MNHEY and CDR2 SMNVEV (reference sequence). Trimming took 4 bases from V and 4 from J, leaving 20 bases between them. The CDR3 DNA reads TGTGCCAGCAGTTCACTAGGGCCTCTAGTAGGCGGAAACACCATATATTTT. Translated: CASSSLGPLVGGNTIYF.

The J gene is TRBJ2-1, the V gene TRBV2, with TRBD2 matching over 9 bases. Trimming cost V 6 bases and J 8 bases; bases outside gene matches: 5. This CDR3 spans 13 amino acids. CDR1 and CDR2 (germline): SNHLY, FYNNEI. The CDR3 is CASSWREGYEQFF. CDR3 DNA sequence: TGTGCCAGCAGCTGGCGGGAGGGTTATGAGCAGTTCTTC. The entire variable domain, with the rest obtained from reference TRBV2 and TRBJ2-1, is as follows: EPEVTQTPSHQVTQMGQEVILRCVPISNHLYFYWYRQILGQKVEFLVSFYNNEISEKSEIFDDQFSVERPDGSNFTLKIRSTKLEDSAMYFCASSWREGYEQFFGPGTRLTVL.

This clonotype came up a few times. The chain's CDR3 is CATSTSVGEQYF. The DNA for the CDR3 is TGTGCTACATCGACCTCAGTCGGGGAGCAGTACTTC. J is TRBJ2-7 and V is TRBV28; unclear D gene. CDR3 length: 12 amino acids. Germline CDR1 is MDHEN and CDR2 is SYDVKM.

This clonotype occurred a few times. This chain uses TRBV28 with TRBJ1-5; D is uncertain. The V gene lost 8 bases and the J gene lost 0 bases, with 5 bases spanning the gap. The CDR3 extends over 12 amino acids. The germline V gene has CDR1 MDHEN and CDR2 SYDVKM. CDR3 amino acids: CASRYSNQPQHF. CDR3 bases: TGTGCCAGCCGATATAGCAATCAGCCCCAGCATTTT.

This clonotype was observed many times. This chain connects TRBV5-1 to TRBJ1-4, with D perhaps TRBD1 (6 bases). The CDR3 extends over 14 amino acids. Germline V gives CDR1 SGHRS, CDR2 YFSETQ. V was clipped by 3 bases and J by 12 bases, with 18 bases between them. CDR3 sequence reads: CASSYRGAPEELFF. CDR3 DNA: TGCGCCAGCAGCTACCGGGGGGCCCCTGAGGAACTGTTTTTT.

This clonotype has only a few counts. The V and J genes are TRBV20-1 and TRBJ1-4; weak D call: TRBD1 (5 bases). The V end lost 3 bases, the J end lost 8 bases, and 16 bases lay between the germline ends. The CDR3 covers 14 residues. Germline V gene sequence: CDR1 DFQATT, CDR2 SNEGSKA (reference sequence). The CDR3 loop is CSASRGGAWEKLFF. The CDR3 DNA sequence: TGCAGTGCTAGTCGTGGAGGGGCTTGGGAAAAACTGTTTTTT.

The genes are TRBV20-1 and TRBJ2-4; D not certain. Looked up from germline, CDR1 is DFQATT and CDR2 is SNEGSKA (reference sequence). The CDR3 length is 16 residues. With 1 base removed from V and 0 bases from J, the gap between germline ends came to 13 bases. In nucleotides, the CDR3 is TGCAGTGCTAGAGTATCGGCGTTTTTAGCCAAAAACATTCAGTACTTC. It is translated as CSARVSAFLAKNIQYF.

V and J are TRBV11-2 and TRBJ2-7, with TRBD1 as a possible D gene (6 bases). The V gene lost 2 bases and the J gene lost 4 bases, with 12 bases spanning the gap. Germline values: CDR1 SGHAT, CDR2 FQNNGV. The CDR3 covers 14 residues. The CDR3 sequence is CASSLSAQGYEQYF. The CDR3 DNA is TGTGCCAGCAGCTTATCTGCACAGGGATACGAGCAGTACTTC.